In its sample, the clone carrying this TCR beta chain was seen a few times. Antigen unknown. The sample comes from a study of cytomegalovirus exposure and HLA in healthy donors. Study background: In a later analysis, it was reported that the approximately 120 validation repertoires had been produced on the same platform as the roughly 650 repertoires belonging to the first cohort.

The validation cohort, a group of 120 or so subjects, included the donors and was separate from the approximately 680-subject first cohort. Measured with immunoSEQ multiplex PCR; TCRdb has only the in-frame clones, and not every one. The table shows 150,000 to 200,000 clones, with just under 85% occurring only once. Broader study findings: Cytomegalovirus association was listed for 164 TCR beta chains. Later, an analysis found that TCR clusters from the first cohort tended to co-occur in the roughly 120 validation repertoires.

The sample comprised PBMCs. This receptor was taken from a man aged 25 to 40 in good health and CMV-seropositive.

CDR3 protein: CASSQTRTASYEQYF. In nucleotides, the CDR3 is TGTGCCAGCAGCCAAACCCGGACAGCATCCTACGAGCAGTACTTC. The chain combines TRBV7-2 with TRBJ2-7; perhaps TRBD1 as D (6 bases). CDR1 and CDR2 from the germline V gene are SGHTA and FQGNSA. Trimming stripped 5 bases from V and 1 base from J, with 15 bases between. There are 15 residues in the CDR3.